The present T cell receptor beta chain was sequenced within a study of T cells in Graves' hyperthyroidism and ophthalmopathy. Whole-study context: The blood sample was taken at first diagnosis, before treatment began. Study results and caveats: Ophthalmopathy was separated from stable hyperthyroidism by a 13 V-J model.

Amplification of TCR beta CDR3 regions was performed using RNA transcripts as template. In the first-round RT-PCR of the TCR CDR3, the HTBI primer set was used. MiXCR was run by TCRdb on the multiplex PCR reads, yielding one entry per CDR3 protein. The table lists about half a million distinct CDR3 sequences, about 16% of them singletons, with over 25% in the top ten. Ophthalmopathy patients all had a Clinical Activity Score of at least 3, a NOSPECS grade of at least 4 and disease under 3 months old. With 3 bases removed from V and 11 bases from J, the gap between germline ends came to 11 bases. The CDR3 runs to 12 residues. Germline V lookup: CDR1 SGHRS, CDR2 YFSETQ. There are many counts of this clonotype. The antigen is not known.

The receptor comes from a woman aged 25 to 45 with Graves' ophthalmopathy. The J gene is TRBJ1-4, the V gene TRBV5-1; D uncertain. The sample taken for sequencing was blood. CDR3 sequence reads: CASSSSPGKLFF. The CDR3, as DNA: TGCGCCAGCAGCTCGAGCCCGGGGAAACTGTTTTTT.